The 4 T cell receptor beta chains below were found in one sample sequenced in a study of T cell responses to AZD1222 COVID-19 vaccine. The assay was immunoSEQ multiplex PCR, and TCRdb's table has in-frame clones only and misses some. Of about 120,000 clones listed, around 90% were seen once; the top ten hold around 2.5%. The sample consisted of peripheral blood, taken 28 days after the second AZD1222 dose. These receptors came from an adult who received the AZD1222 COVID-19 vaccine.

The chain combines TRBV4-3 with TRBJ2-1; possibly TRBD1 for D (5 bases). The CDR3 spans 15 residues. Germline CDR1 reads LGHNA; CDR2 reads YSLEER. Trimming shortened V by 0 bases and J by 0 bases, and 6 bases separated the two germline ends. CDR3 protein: CASSQDRASYNEQFF. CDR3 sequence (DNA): TGCGCCAGCAGCCAAGACAGGGCCTCCTACAATGAGCAGTTCTTC.

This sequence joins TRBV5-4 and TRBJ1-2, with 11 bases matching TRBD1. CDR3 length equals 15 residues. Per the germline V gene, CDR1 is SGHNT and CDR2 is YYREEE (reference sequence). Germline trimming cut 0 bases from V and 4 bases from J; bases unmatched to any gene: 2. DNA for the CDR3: TGTGCCAGCAGCTTGGGGACAGGGGGCGTCTATGGCTACACCTTC. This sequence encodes CASSLGTGGVYGYTF.

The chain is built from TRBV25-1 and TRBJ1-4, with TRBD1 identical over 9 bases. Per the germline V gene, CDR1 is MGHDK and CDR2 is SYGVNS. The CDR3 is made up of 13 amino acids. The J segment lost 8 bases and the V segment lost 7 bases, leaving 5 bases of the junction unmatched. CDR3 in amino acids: CASTDRGREKLFF. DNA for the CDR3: TGTGCCAGCACCGACAGGGGGAGGGAAAAACTGTTTTTT.

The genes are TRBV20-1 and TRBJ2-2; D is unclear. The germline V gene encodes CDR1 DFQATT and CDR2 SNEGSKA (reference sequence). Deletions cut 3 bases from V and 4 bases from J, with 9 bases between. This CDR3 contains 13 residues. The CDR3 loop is CSASTVITGELFF. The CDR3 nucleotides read TGCAGTGCTAGTACAGTTATCACCGGGGAGCTGTTTTTT.